This TCR beta chain was obtained from a study of blood T cell repertoires in COVID-19. Study information: Whether acute or convalescent, the COVID-19 samples came from the United States, Italy and Spain. T cells, B-cell-depleted T cells, or PBMCs supplied cDNA or gDNA.

How the authors handled the data: Reference gene primer amplification in the assay estimated nucleated cell counts. The repertoire was sequenced with immunoSEQ multiplex PCR; TCRdb's copy has only in-frame clones and lacks some. V and J calls and clone size are given by that table; D and trimming were obtained from the DNA. The sample includes around 270,000 clones, 80% to 85% of them seen just once. CDR3 length equals 17 residues. Per germline, CDR1 MGHRA and CDR2 YSYEKL. Trimming shortened V by 2 bases and J by 0 bases, and 13 bases separated the two germline ends. The origin of this receptor is a woman in her 40s who had recovered from COVID-19. This chain links TRBV4-1 with TRBJ1-4; D might be TRBD1 (6 bases). Sequencing was carried out using peripheral blood. In nucleotides, the CDR3 is TGCGCCAGCAGCCAAAGGCAGGGGATGGCAACTAATGAAAAACTGTTTTTT. This translates into CASSQRQGMATNEKLFF.